The sequence of this T cell receptor beta chain was determined in a study of T cell repertoires in cytomegalovirus infection. The overall study: Matching HLA type, along with CMV infection, was indicated by public TCR beta signatures.

TCRdb passed the reads through MiXCR, listing each CDR3 protein once. The data contain approximately 470,000 distinct CDR3 sequences, 40% to 50% of them singletons. There are a few counts of this clonotype. Its antigen is not known. The sequencing here drew on cultured PBMCs, taken from culture after CMV antigen stimulation. The clonotype comes from a human donor in good health (CMV status not recorded). Some clones in this sample may be carry-over from other donors' samples.

Here the CDR3 reads CASRGRVMGNQPQHF. CDR3 DNA: TGTGCCAGCCGGGGGCGTGTAATGGGGAATCAGCCCCAGCATTTT. The genes are TRBV7-8 and TRBJ1-5; D may be TRBD1 (6 bases). CDR1 and CDR2 from the germline V gene are SGHVS and FQNEAQ. The CDR3 runs 15 residues. V shed 8 bases and J shed 4 bases, with 18 bases lying between them.